This entry is about one T cell receptor (beta chain). Time point defined: patch test 1, 2 weeks after DPC sensitization. Stated treatment: therapeutic diphenylcyclopropenone sensitization with weekly scalp DPC. Blood collection happened ahead of applying each patch test. Whole blood, unfractionated, served as the material for total RNA extraction. The CDR3 length is 15 residues. Deletions cut 2 bases from V and 6 bases from J, with 17 bases between. Germline CDR1 and CDR2: GTSNPN and SVGIG (reference sequence). The sample comes from a study of human T cells and chemical hapten exposure. Study-level information: The patient population, which was mostly female, had alopecia areata, totalis or universalis.

TCRdb re-called the RACE reads with MiXCR, one entry per CDR3 protein. The sample shows around 160,000 distinct CDR3 sequences, roughly 15% of them seen only once. The source of this sequence is a woman aged 25 to 45 with alopecia areata. Some clones in this sample may be carry-over from other donors' samples. The sequencing used whole blood, collected in connection with sensitization to the hapten diphenylcyclopropenone (DPC). V and J are TRBV30 and TRBJ2-1; TRBD1 is a possible D gene (5 bases). CDR3 sequence reads: CAWSSDGARGNEQFF. CDR3 nucleotide sequence: TGTGCCTGGAGTAGTGATGGGGCAAGGGGCAATGAGCAGTTCTTC.